This T cell receptor beta chain was recorded in a study of T cells in Graves' hyperthyroidism and ophthalmopathy. PBMCs were derived from around 10 ml fresh peripheral blood. This clonotype was seen many times. The antigen remains unidentified. CDR1 MNHEY and CDR2 SMNVEV come from the germline V gene (reference sequence). The CDR3 length is 14 residues. J gave up 3 bases and V 7 bases, and 9 bases lay outside the gene matches. Regarding the study as a whole: By a 13 V-J model, ophthalmopathy was set apart from stable hyperthyroidism.

There were TCR beta CDR3 regions amplified from RNA transcripts. Using the HTBI primer set, a first-round RT-PCR was run on the TCR CDR3. TCRdb reprocessed the multiplex PCR reads with MiXCR, giving one entry per CDR3 protein. The profile shows more than 500,000 distinct CDR3 sequences, about 16% of them singletons. The V call is TRBV27, the J call TRBJ2-7; 7 bases map to TRBD2. Source material: blood. The TCR comes from a woman aged 25-40 years with Graves' hyperthyroidism. CDR3 DNA: TGTGCCAGCAAGATCGGGACTACCGACTACGAGCAGTACTTC. Translation: CASKIGTTDYEQYF.